This T cell receptor (beta chain) was sequenced for a study of blood T cells in healthy people across ages. Points from the study as a whole: There were more naive CD4+ cells and higher diversity in long-lived donors than in aged donors. PBMC samples, being unsorted, prevented any conclusive comparison of naive and antigen-experienced cells.

Next came a second PCR, run for about 7 to 11 cycles, which used a sample-barcoded 5' primer along with a J-beta primer mix. TCRdb re-analysed the 5' RACE reads in MiXCR, keeping a single row per CDR3 protein. The sample shows over a million distinct CDR3 sequences, approximately 25% of them seen only once. The ends were cut back, 4 bases at V and 0 bases at J, with 16 bases in the middle. CDR3 length: 17 amino acids. Germline V CDR1 and CDR2: MNHEY, SVGAGI. Turning to this clonotype: The target antigen is unknown.

The sample was also reused in another study, on T cells of mothers and their children.

This TCR was sampled from a girl aged 2 to 9 in good health. Sequenced material: blood. The genes are TRBV6-5 and TRBJ1-3; weak D call: TRBD1 (6 bases). In nucleotides, the CDR3 is TGTGCCAGCAGTTTAACCGGGACAAGTCTCTCTGGAAACACCATATATTTT. This translates into CASSLTGTSLSGNTIYF.